Below, 3 T cell receptor beta chains from the same sample are listed, as sequenced in a study of beta chain features in type 1 diabetes. Findings and caveats of the study: Within each of all four CD4+ subsets, Type 1 diabetes patients had TCRB CDR3s that were moderately but significantly shorter.

Since all of the isolated RNA was reverse transcribed, expressed TCRB transcripts were what got sequenced. TCRdb's table, derived via immunoSEQ multiplex PCR, lists solely in-frame clones and lacks some. The sample has 250,000 or so clones, roughly 21% seen once. Which antigens these TCRs recognize remains unknown. The sequencing input was naive CD4+ T cells from blood. The receptors come from a woman aged 40 to 55 with type 1 diabetes.

This clone turned up a few times. V is TRBV29-1 and J is TRBJ2-5; D gene ambiguous. The CDR3 sequence is 13 residues long. The V gene's germline CDR1 is SQVTM and CDR2 ANQGSEA. V dropped 6 bases and J dropped 5 bases, with 16 bases sitting between them. CDR3: CSVRVNMRETQYF. The CDR3 region has the DNA TGCAGCGTACGAGTGAACATGAGGGAGACCCAGTACTTC.

There are a few counts of this clone. The V and J genes are TRBV19 and TRBJ1-1, with 8 bases that match TRBD1. With 4 bases clipped from V and 6 bases from J, the junction kept 7 bases outside the gene matches. Per germline, CDR1 LNHDA and CDR2 SQIVND (reference sequence). The CDR3 has 14 residues. As DNA, the CDR3 is TGTGCCAGTAGTAATTCCCAGGGGGCGTCTGAAGCTTTCTTT. Encoded protein: CASSNSQGASEAFF.

The chain uses TRBV4-1 and TRBJ2-3; no firm D call. V lost 0 bases, J lost 1 base, and 11 bases lay in between. Germline assignment: CDR1 MGHRA and CDR2 YSYEKL. There are 16 residues in the CDR3. CDR3 bases: TGCGCCAGCAGCCAAGATCTTAACTCCGGCACAGATACGCAGTATTTT. It codes for CASSQDLNSGTDTQYF.